This T cell receptor beta chain was recorded in a study of T cells in Graves' hyperthyroidism and ophthalmopathy. Regarding the study as a whole: A model built on 13 V-J features separated ophthalmopathy from stable hyperthyroidism. Blood held most thyroid clonotypes expanded above 0.001 frequency.

The germline gives CDR1 KGHSH, CDR2 LQKENI. The CDR3 is 15 residues long. The J segment lost 4 bases and the V segment lost 2 bases, leaving 5 bases of the junction unmatched. It was RNA transcripts that yielded the amplified TCR beta CDR3 regions. When the TCR CDR3 underwent first-round RT-PCR, the HTBI primer set was used. MiXCR, run by TCRdb on the multiplex PCR reads, gives a single entry per CDR3 protein. This sample carries under 500,000 distinct CDR3 sequences, about 14% of them seen once, and the ten largest clones take 25% to 30%. Exclusion criteria comprised uncontrolled infection, other autoimmune disease, pregnancy or lactation. PBMCs stemmed from around 10 ml fresh peripheral blood. This clonotype was seen a few times. Its antigen remains unidentified.

The TCR originated in a man aged 50 to 60 with Graves' ophthalmopathy. The chain is built from TRBV18 and TRBJ1-1; 9 bases fit TRBD1. The specimen sequenced was blood. The CDR3 here is CASSPKDRGSTEAFF. The CDR3 nucleotides read TGTGCCAGCTCACCAAAGGACAGGGGTTCCACTGAAGCTTTCTTT.